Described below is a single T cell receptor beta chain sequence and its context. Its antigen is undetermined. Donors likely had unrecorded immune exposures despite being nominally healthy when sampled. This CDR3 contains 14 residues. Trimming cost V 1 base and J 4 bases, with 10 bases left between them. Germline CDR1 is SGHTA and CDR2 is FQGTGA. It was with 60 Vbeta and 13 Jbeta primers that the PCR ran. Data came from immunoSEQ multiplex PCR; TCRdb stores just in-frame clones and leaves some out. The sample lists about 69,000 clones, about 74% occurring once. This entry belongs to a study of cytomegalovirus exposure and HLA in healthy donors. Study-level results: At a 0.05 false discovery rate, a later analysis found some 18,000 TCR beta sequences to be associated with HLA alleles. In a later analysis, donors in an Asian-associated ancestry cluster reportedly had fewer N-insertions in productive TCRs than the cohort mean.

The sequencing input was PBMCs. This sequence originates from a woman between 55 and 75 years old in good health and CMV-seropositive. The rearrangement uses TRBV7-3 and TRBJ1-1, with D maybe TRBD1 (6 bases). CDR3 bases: TGTGCCAGCAGCTTAATGACAGGACCCACTGAAGCTTTCTTT. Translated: CASSLMTGPTEAFF.